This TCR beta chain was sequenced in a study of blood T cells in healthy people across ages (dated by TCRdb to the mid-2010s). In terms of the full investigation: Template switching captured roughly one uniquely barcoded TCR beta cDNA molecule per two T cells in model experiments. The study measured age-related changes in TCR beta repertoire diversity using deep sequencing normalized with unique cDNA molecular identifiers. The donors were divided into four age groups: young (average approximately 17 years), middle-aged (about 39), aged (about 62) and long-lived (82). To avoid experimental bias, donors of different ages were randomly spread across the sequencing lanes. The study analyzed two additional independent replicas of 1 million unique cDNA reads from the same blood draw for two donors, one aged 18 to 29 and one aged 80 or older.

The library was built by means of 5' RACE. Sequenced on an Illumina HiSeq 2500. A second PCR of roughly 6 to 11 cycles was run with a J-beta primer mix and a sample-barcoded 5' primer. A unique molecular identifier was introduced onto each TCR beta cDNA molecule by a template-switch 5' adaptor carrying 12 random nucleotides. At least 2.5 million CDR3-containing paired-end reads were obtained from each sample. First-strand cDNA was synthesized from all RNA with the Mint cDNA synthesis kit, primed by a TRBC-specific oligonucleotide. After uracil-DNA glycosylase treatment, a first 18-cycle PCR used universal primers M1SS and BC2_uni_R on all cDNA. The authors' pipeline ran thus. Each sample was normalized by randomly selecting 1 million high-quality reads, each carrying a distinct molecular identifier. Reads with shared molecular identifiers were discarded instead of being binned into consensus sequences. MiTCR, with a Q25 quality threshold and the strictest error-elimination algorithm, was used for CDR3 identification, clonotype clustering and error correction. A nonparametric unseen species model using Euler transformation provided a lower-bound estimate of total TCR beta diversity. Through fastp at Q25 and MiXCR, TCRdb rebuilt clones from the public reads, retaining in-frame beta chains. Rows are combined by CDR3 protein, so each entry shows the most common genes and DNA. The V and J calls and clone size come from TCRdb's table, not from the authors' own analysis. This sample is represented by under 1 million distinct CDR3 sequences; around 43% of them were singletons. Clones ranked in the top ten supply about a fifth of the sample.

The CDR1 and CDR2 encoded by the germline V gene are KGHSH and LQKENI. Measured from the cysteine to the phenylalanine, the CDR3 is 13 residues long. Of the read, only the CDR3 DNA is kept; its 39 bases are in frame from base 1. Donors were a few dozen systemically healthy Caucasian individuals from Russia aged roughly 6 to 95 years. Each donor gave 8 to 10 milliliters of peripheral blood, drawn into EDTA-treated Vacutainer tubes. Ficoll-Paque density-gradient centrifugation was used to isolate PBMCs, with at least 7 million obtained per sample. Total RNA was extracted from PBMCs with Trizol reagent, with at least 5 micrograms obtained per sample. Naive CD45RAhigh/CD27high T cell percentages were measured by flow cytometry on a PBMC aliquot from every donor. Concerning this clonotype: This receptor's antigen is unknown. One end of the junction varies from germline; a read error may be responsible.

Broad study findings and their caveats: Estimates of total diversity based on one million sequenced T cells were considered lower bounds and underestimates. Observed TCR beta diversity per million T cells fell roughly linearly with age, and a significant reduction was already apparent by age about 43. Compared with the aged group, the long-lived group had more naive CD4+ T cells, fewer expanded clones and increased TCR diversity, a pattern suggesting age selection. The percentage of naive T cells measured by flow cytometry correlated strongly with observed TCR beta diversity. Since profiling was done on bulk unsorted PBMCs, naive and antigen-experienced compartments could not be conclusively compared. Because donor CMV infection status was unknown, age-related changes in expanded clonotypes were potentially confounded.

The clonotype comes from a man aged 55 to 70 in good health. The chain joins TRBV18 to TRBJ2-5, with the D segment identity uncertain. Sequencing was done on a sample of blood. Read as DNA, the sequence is TGTGCCAGCGCACCACTACTCCAAGAGACCCAGTACTTC. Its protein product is CASAPLLQETQYF.